This TCR beta chain appears in the sequencing data of a study of early stage breast cancer tumors. Whole-study findings and limits: Enriched TCRB sequences shared across patients were mostly commonly generated sequences. Functional markers like CD4, CD8 and FOXP3 were missed in bulk sequencing.

Data came from immunoSEQ multiplex PCR; TCRdb stores just in-frame clones and leaves some out. This sample has 45,000 to 65,000 clones; 78% occur once, and the top ten carry under 4.5%. The CDR3 has 12 amino acids. Regarding this clone: Antigen: not known.

This sequence was found in a person aged 35-49 years with breast cancer. This chain links TRBV21-1 with TRBJ2-3; the table's TRBD1 call for D was not verified on the DNA. TRBV21-1 corresponds to a pseudogene. Material: blood. CDR3 sequence: CASSKGRGIGYF. The CDR3 DNA reads TGTGCCAGCAGCAAAGGTAGGGGGATAGGGTATTTT.